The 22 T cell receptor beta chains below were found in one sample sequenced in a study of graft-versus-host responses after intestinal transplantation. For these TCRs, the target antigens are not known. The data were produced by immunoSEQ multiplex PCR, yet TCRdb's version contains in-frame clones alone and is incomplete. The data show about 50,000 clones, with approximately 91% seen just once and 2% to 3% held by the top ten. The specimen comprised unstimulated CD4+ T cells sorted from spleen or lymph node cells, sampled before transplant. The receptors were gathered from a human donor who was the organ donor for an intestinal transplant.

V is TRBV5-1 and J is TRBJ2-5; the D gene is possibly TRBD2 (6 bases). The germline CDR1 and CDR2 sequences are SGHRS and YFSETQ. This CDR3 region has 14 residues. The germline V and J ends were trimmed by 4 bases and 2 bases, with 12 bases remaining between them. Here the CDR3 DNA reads TGCGCCAGCAGCCCGCGACGGGGGCAAGAGACCCAGTACTTC. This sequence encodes CASSPRRGQETQYF.

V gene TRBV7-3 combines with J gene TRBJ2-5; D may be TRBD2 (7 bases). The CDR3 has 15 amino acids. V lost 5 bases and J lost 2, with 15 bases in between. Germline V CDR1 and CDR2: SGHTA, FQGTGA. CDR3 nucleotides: TGTGCCAGCAGCGAAGGGAGGGGACAACAAGAGACCCAGTACTTC. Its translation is CASSEGRGQQETQYF.

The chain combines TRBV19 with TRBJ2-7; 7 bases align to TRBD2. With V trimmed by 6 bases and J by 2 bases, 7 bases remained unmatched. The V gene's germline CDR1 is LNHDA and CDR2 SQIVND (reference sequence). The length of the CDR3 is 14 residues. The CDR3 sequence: CASRQAGLTYEQYF. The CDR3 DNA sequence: TGTGCCAGTAGGCAAGCGGGATTGACCTACGAGCAGTACTTC.

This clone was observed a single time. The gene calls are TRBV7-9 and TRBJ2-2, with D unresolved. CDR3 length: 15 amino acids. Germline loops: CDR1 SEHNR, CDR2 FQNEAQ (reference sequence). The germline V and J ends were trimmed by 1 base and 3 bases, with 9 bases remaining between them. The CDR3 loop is CASSLEFRDTGELFF. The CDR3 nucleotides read TGTGCCAGCAGCTTAGAATTTCGGGACACCGGGGAGCTGTTTTTT.

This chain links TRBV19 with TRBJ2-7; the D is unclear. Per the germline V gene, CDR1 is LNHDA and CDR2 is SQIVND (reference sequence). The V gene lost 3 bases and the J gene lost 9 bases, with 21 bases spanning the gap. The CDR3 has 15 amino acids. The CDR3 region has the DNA TGTGCCAGTAGTATTCGGGTCGGACCGACGAGTGGGCAGTACTTC. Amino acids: CASSIRVGPTSGQYF.

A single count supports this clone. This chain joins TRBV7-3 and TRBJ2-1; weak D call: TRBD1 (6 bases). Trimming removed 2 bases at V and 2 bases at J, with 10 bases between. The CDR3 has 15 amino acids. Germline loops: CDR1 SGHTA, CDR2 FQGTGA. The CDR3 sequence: CASSLGGGTYNEQFF. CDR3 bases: TGTGCCAGCAGCTTAGGGGGCGGCACCTACAATGAGCAGTTCTTC.

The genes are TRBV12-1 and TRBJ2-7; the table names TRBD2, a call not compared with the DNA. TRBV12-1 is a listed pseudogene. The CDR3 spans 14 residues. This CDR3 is CASSFSGRAYEQYF. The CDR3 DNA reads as TGTGCCAGCAGCTTTAGCGGGAGGGCCTACGAGCAGTACTTC.

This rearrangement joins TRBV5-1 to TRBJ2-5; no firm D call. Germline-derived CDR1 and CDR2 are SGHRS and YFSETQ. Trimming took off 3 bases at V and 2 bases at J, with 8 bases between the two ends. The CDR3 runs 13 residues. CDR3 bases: TGCGCCAGCAGCTACAACGGTCAAGAGACCCAGTACTTC. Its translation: CASSYNGQETQYF.

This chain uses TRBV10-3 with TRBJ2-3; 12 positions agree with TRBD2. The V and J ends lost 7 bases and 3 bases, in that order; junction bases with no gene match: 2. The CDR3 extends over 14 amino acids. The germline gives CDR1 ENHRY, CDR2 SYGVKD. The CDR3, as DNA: TGTGCCATCAATGGACTAGCGGGGACAGATACGCAGTATTTT. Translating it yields CAINGLAGTDTQYF.

DNA of the CDR3: TGCGCCAGCAGCCAAGTTTTAGCGGGAGAGACCCAGTACTTC. Its protein is CASSQVLAGETQYF. The V call is TRBV4-1, the J call TRBJ2-5, with 7 nucleotides matching TRBD2. Trimming removed 1 base from V and 4 bases from J; junction bases left unmatched: 3. Germline V lookup: CDR1 MGHRA, CDR2 YSYEKL. This CDR3 is 14 amino acids long.

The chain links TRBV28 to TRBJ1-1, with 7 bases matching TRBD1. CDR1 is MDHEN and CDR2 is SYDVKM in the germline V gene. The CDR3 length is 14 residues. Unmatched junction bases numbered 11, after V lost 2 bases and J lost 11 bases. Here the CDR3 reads CASSLVQGVYGAFF. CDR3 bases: TGTGCCAGCAGTTTAGTTCAGGGGGTTTATGGCGCTTTCTTT.

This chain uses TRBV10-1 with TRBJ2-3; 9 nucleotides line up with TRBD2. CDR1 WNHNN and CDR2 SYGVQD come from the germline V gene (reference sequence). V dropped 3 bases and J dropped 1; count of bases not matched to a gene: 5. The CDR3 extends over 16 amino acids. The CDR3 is CASSDWREGGTDTQYF. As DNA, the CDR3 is TGCGCCAGCAGTGACTGGCGGGAGGGGGGCACAGATACGCAGTATTTT.

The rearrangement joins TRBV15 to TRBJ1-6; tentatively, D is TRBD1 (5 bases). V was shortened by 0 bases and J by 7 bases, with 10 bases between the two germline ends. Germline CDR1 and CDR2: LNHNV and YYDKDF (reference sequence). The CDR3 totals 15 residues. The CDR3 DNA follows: TGTGCCACCAGCAGAGATGTATCAGGGAATTCACCCCTCCACTTT. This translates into CATSRDVSGNSPLHF.

CDR3 sequence reads: CASSLSRGLYEQYF. CDR3 in DNA: TGTGCCAGCAGCTTGTCCAGGGGGCTATACGAGCAGTACTTC. This sequence joins TRBV5-6 and TRBJ2-7, with 8 nucleotides matching TRBD1. The CDR3 loop spans 14 amino acids. In germline, CDR1 is SGHDT, CDR2 YYEEEE. V dropped 1 base and J dropped 4; count of bases not matched to a gene: 4.

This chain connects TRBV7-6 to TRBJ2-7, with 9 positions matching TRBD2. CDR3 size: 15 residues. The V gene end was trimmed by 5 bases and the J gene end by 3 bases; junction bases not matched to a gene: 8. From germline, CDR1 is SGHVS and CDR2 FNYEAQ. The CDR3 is CASSVAGGYFYEQYF. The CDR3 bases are TGTGCCAGCAGCGTGGCGGGAGGGTACTTCTACGAGCAGTACTTC.

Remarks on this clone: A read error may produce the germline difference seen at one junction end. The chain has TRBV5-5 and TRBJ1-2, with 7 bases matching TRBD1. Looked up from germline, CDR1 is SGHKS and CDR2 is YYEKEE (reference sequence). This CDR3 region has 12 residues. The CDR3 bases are TGTGCCAGCAGCTTACTCGGACAGGTGATTGTCTTC. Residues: CASSLLGQVIVF.

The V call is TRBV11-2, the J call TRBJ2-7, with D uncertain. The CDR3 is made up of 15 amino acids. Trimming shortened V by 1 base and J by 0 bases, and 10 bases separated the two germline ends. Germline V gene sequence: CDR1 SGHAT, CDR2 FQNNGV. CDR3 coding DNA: TGTGCCAGCAGCTTAGCCCCAGCGATCTCCTACGAGCAGTACTTC. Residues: CASSLAPAISYEQYF.

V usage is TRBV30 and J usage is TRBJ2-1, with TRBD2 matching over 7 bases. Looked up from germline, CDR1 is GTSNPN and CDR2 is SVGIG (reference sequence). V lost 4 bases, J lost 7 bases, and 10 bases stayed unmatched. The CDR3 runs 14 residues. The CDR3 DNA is TGTGCCTGGACCCTTCGGGGAGGGATTAATGAGCAGTTCTTC. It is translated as CAWTLRGGINEQFF.

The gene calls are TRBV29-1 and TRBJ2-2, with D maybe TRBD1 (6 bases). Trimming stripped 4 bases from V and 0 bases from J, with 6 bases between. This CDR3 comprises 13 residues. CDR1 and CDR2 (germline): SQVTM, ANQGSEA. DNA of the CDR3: TGCAGCGTTGGGACAGCGAACACCGGGGAGCTGTTTTTT. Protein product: CSVGTANTGELFF.

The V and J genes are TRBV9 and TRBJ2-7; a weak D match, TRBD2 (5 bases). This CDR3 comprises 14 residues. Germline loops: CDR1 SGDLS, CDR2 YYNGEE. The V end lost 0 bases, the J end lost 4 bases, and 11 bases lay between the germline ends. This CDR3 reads CASSVGGGAYEQYF. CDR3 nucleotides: TGTGCCAGCAGCGTAGGAGGAGGTGCGTACGAGCAGTACTTC.

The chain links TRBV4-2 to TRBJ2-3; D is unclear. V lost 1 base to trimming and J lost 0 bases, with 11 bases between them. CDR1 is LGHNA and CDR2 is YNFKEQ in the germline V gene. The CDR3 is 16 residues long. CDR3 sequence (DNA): TGTGCCAGCAGCCAAGGTGTTTGGCGGAGCACAGATACGCAGTATTTT. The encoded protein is CASSQGVWRSTDTQYF.

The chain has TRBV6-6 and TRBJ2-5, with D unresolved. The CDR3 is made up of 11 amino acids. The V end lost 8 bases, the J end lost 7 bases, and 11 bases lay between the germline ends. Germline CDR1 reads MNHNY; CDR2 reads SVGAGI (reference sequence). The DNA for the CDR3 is TGTGCCAGCCGTCAGAAGGGGACCCAGTACTTC. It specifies CASRQKGTQYF.